This TCR beta chain is from a study of T cells after yellow fever vaccination. One entry per CDR3 protein results from TCRdb running MiXCR on the 5' RACE reads. The sample records hundreds of thousands of distinct CDR3 sequences, about 13% being singletons. In the case of this clonotype: The antigen is undetermined. A much larger clone differs from this one at a single base, so this may be a read error.

The length of the CDR3 is 12 residues. With 5 bases removed from V and 3 bases from J, the gap between germline ends came to 8 bases. Germline V gene data show CDR1 as SGHTA and CDR2 as FQGNSA. Findings and caveats of the study: From the bulk population, abundant clonotypes could contaminate and appear within FACS-sorted repertoires. A secondary response was less intense yet reached its peak sooner, at day 5 versus 15.

The chain uses TRBV7-2 and TRBJ2-7, with D perhaps matching TRBD1 (6 bases). This TCR was sampled from a man younger than 45 who received the YFV17D yellow fever vaccine. Specimen: PBMCs, collected on the day of the yellow fever booster vaccination. CDR3: CASSGQCYEQYF. DNA for the CDR3: TGTGCCAGCAGCGGACAGTGCTACGAGCAGTACTTC.